The present T cell receptor beta chain was sequenced within a study of cytomegalovirus exposure and HLA in healthy donors. This clone appeared a few times. Its antigen is unidentified. Study-wide results and limits: The Asian-associated ancestry cluster reportedly had fewer N-insertions than the approximately 700-donor mean in a later analysis. When analyzed later, the rates of TCR association showed variation by HLA locus, with DRB1 the most and HLA-C the fewest. The authors confirmed in vitro that three CMV-associated chains were specific for CMV antigens.

V lost 0 bases and J 0 bases, leaving 6 bases between the germline ends. Germline assignment: CDR1 SGHDT and CDR2 YYEEEE. The length of the CDR3 is 15 residues. It was with 60 Vbeta and 13 Jbeta primers that the PCR ran. TCRdb's copy holds only in-frame clones and misses some; the assay was immunoSEQ multiplex PCR. The data hold roughly 99,000 clones, with roughly three quarters observed a single time. The receptor comes from a man between 18 and 29 years old in good health and CMV-seronegative. Sequencing was carried out using PBMCs. The rearrangement links TRBV5-6 to TRBJ1-4; D is ambiguous. CDR3 DNA: TGTGCCAGCAGCTTGGCCGGGACAACTAATGAAAAACTGTTTTTT. Protein sequence: CASSLAGTTNEKLFF.